The present entry profiles one T cell receptor beta chain with its context. The antigen is not known. The data originate from a study of cytomegalovirus exposure and HLA in healthy donors. This CDR3 has 14 amino acids. Losses at the gene ends were 4 bases for V and 8 bases for J; bases not matched to a gene: 6. The germline CDR1 and CDR2 sequences are SGDLS and YYNGEE. The PCR ran on 60 Vbeta and 13 Jbeta primers. Data came from immunoSEQ multiplex PCR; TCRdb stores just in-frame clones and leaves some out. The data hold 190,000 or so clones, with over 80% observed a single time. General study points: Most TCR sequences were rare, but some public TCRs occurred in many donors. When analyzed later, a missense DCLRE1C variant was found to be linked to TCR beta V- and J-gene trimming. The study dropped some indistinguishable V segments, TRBV6-2 and TRBV6-3 among them.

The receptor's source is a woman between 45 and 65 years old in good health and CMV-seropositive. This chain joins TRBV9 and TRBJ1-4, with 9 bases lining up with TRBD1. The specimen was PBMCs. CDR3 bases: TGTGCCAGCAGCTCGACAGGGGGGGAGGAAAAACTGTTTTTT. Translation: CASSSTGGEEKLFF.